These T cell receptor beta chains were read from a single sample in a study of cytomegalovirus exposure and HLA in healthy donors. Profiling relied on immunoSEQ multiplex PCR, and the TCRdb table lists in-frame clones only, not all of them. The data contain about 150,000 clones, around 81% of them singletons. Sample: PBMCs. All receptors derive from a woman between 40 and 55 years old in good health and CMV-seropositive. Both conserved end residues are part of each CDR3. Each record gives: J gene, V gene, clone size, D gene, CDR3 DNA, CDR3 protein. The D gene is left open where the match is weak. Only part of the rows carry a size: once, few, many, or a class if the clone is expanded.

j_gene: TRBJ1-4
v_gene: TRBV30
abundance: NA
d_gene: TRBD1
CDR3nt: TGTGCCTGGAGTGGACCGGGACAGGGGGCATCTGAACTGTTTTTT
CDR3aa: CAWSGPGQGASELFF

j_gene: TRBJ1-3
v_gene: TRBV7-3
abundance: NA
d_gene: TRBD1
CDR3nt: TGTGCCAGCAGCCCTGGACAGGCGGACACCATATATTTT
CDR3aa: CASSPGQADTIYF

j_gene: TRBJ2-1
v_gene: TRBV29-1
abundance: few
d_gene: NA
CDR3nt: TGCAGCGTTGACCGGGAGCTCTACAATGAGCAGTTCTTC
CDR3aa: CSVDRELYNEQFF

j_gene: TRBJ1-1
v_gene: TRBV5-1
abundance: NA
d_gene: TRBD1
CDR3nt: TGCGCCAGCAGCAAAGGACAGGGATTGTCGTTGAACACTGAAGCTTTCTTT
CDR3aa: CASSKGQGLSLNTEAFF

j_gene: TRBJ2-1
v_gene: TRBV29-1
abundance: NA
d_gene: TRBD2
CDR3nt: TGCAGCGTTGAAGCTAGCGGGCTCAATGAGCAGTTCTTC
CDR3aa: CSVEASGLNEQFF

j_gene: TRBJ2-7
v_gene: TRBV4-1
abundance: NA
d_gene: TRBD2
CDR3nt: TGCGCCAGCAGCCGGGCCGGGACTAGCGGCTACGAGCAGTACTTC
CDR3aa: CASSRAGTSGYEQYF

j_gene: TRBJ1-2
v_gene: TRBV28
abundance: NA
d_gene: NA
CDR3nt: TGTGCCAGCAGTCAATCACAGGGATCCTATGGTCGCGGCTACACCTTC
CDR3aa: CASSQSQGSYGRGYTF

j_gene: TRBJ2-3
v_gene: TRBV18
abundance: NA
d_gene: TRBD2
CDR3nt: TGTGCCAGCTCACTAAGCGGGAGTCCAGATACGCAGTATTTT
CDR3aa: CASSLSGSPDTQYF

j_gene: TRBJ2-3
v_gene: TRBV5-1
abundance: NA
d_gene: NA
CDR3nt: TGCGCCAGCAGCTTGGGTGGTTTTGGCCGGGGGGATACGCAGTATTTT
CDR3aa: CASSLGGFGRGDTQYF

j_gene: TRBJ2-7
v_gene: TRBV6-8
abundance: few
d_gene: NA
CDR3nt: TGTGCCAGCAGTTTCCCGACAAGCTCCTACGAGCAGTACTTC
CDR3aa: CASSFPTSSYEQYF

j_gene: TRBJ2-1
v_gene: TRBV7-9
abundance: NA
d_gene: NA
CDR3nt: TGTGCCAGCAGCCCTCGGCCCGAAAAGCGGGTTACCTACAATGAGCAGTTCTTC
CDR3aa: CASSPRPEKRVTYNEQFF

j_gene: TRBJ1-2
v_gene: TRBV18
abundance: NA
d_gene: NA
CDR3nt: TGTGCCAGCTCACCACCGTCAAGGACTAACAACTATGGCTACACCTTC
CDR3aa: CASSPPSRTNNYGYTF

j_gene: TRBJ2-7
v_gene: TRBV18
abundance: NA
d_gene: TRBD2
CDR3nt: TGTGCCAGCTCACATCTAGCTAGCGGGAGGGCCCTCGACGAGCAGTACTTC
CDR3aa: CASSHLASGRALDEQYF

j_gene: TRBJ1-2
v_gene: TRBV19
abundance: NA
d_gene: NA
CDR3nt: TGTGCCAGTACCTACAGGAGGGGCGTTTATGGCTACACCTTC
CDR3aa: CASTYRRGVYGYTF

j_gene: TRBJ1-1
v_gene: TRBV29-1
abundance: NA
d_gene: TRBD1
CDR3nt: TGCAGCGTTGGGACAGGGACCCTTGGAGCTTTCTTT
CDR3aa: CSVGTGTLGAFF

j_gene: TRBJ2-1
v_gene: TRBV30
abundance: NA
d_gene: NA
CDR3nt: TGTGCCTGGAGTCTAAATAGTGAGCAGTTCTTC
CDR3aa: CAWSLNSEQFF

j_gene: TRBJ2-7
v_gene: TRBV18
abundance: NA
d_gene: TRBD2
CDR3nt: TGTGCCAGCTCCCGGGGGGGGATCTACGAGCAGTACTTC
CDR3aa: CASSRGGIYEQYF

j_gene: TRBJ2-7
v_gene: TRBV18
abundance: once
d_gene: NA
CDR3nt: TGTGCCAGCTCACCTATGCAGGGCTACGAGCAGTACTTC
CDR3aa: CASSPMQGYEQYF

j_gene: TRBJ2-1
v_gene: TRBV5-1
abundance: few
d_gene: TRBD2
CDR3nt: TGCGCCAGCAGACCGTTAGCGGGGGCCTCCTACAATGAGCAGTTCTTC
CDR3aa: CASRPLAGASYNEQFF

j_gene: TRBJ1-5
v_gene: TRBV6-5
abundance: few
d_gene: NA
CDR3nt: TGTGCCAGCAGTGTCGACAGGTTTCAGCCCCAGCATTTT
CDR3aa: CASSVDRFQPQHF

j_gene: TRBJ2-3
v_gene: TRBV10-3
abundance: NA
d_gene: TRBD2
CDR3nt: TGTGCCACTAGCGGGACTAGCACAGATACGCAGTATTTT
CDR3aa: CATSGTSTDTQYF